This entry lists 21 T cell receptor beta chains sequenced from one sample in a study of OX40 agonist ivuxolimab in advanced cancers. Assay used: immunoSEQ multiplex PCR; TCRdb lists only in-frame clones, some missing. The sample holds 30,000 to 45,000 clones, about 81% seen once. The sample consisted of CD4+ or CD8+ T cells sorted from blood, taken in a trial of the OX40 agonist ivuxolimab. These receptors were taken from an adult with an advanced solid tumor such as melanoma, head and neck, liver or kidney cancer.

This clone was seen once. This chain uses TRBV27 with TRBJ2-1; D ambiguous. Germline lookup yields CDR1 MNHEY and CDR2 SMNVEV (reference sequence). CDR3 length: 17 amino acids. Trimming pared 5 bases from V and 3 bases from J, leaving 20 bases between. DNA for the CDR3: TGTGCCAGCAGTCCGCCCCGTCCGGAGTTAGGCTACAATGAGCAGTTCTTC. It encodes CASSPPRPELGYNEQFF.

J is TRBJ1-1 and V is TRBV7-2; the D is unclear. The ends were cut back, 3 bases at V and 1 base at J, with 6 bases in the middle. This CDR3 region has 13 residues. Germline values: CDR1 SGHTA, CDR2 FQGNSA. The CDR3 loop reads CASSFNWNTEAFF. For the CDR3, the DNA is TGTGCCAGCAGCTTTAACTGGAACACTGAAGCTTTCTTT.

This clone is medium-sized. The genes are TRBV5-6 and TRBJ1-4; 9 nucleotides agree with TRBD1. The CDR3 is 16 amino acids. The J segment lost 5 bases and the V segment lost 3 bases, leaving 8 bases of the junction unmatched. The germline CDR1 and CDR2 sequences are SGHDT and YYEEEE. As DNA, the CDR3 is TGTGCCAGCAGCTACGGGACCGGGACAGGGAATGAAAAACTGTTTTTT. Residues: CASSYGTGTGNEKLFF.

This chain links TRBV20-1 with TRBJ2-7, with D possibly matching TRBD1 (5 bases). Germline CDR1 is DFQATT and CDR2 is SNEGSKA (reference sequence). The germline V and J ends were trimmed by 5 bases and 3 bases, with 8 bases remaining between them. The CDR3 has 11 amino acids. This CDR3 is CSAEGDYEQYF. CDR3 DNA sequence: TGCAGTGCTGAAGGGGACTACGAGCAGTACTTC.

This chain joins TRBV19 and TRBJ1-1; D not certain. The germline gives CDR1 LNHDA, CDR2 SQIVND (reference sequence). The CDR3 extends over 13 amino acids. V shed 6 bases and J shed 5 bases, with 13 bases lying between them. CDR3 in DNA: TGTGCCAGTAGCAGACGTGGTATGACTGAAGCTTTCTTT. Translated, it gives CASSRRGMTEAFF. The full variable domain, with the rest looked up from reference TRBV19 and TRBJ1-1, is DGGITQSPKYLFRKEGQNVTLSCEQNLNHDAMYWYRQDPGQGLRLIYYSQIVNDFQKGDIAEGYSVSREKKESFPLTVTSAQKNPTAFYLCASSRRGMTEAFFGQGTRLTVV.

A few counts support this clone. J is TRBJ2-5 and V is TRBV6-5; 7 bases map to TRBD1. Germline V gene data show CDR1 as MNHEY and CDR2 as SVGAGI. V lost 7 bases, J lost 2 bases, and 10 bases stayed unmatched. CDR3 length: 15 residues. CDR3 coding DNA: TGTGCCAGCAAGGGAACCAGGGGGATTCAAGAGACCCAGTACTTC. It encodes CASKGTRGIQETQYF.

The chain links TRBV5-6 to TRBJ2-7; D is perhaps TRBD1 (5 bases). Germline lookup yields CDR1 SGHDT and CDR2 YYEEEE. The CDR3 covers 14 residues. The ends were cut back, 1 base at V and 6 bases at J, with 14 bases in the middle. The CDR3 loop reads CASSLRGEMSEQYF. The CDR3, as DNA: TGTGCCAGCAGCTTGAGGGGTGAGATGTCCGAGCAGTACTTC.

This clone was counted only a few times. The rearrangement uses TRBV15 and TRBJ2-3; 7 bases are shared with TRBD2. After removal of 3 bases from V and 0 bases from J, the junction contained 3 bases not matched to a gene. CDR1 LNHNV and CDR2 YYDKDF come from the germline V gene (reference sequence). CDR3 length: 15 amino acids. The CDR3 loop reads CATSSYSGSTDTQYF. In DNA, the CDR3 is TGTGCCACCAGCAGCTATAGCGGGAGCACAGATACGCAGTATTTT.

The table lists this clone with a count of one. Germline and junction disagree at one end, which may indicate a read error. As DNA, the CDR3 is TGTGCCAGCAGCAACCGGGACAGTCCGATCTTC. Its protein product is CASSNRDSPIF. The chain carries TRBV7-2 and TRBJ2-1; 7 bases are shared with TRBD1. The CDR3 length is 11 residues. Germline V gives CDR1 SGHTA, CDR2 FQGNSA.

In its sample, this clone was seen once. J is TRBJ2-7 and V is TRBV7-2; no clear D. Looked up from germline, CDR1 is SGHTA and CDR2 is FQGNSA. The CDR3 has 13 residues. V was shortened by 0 bases and J by 7 bases, with 10 bases between the two germline ends. Here the CDR3 DNA reads TGTGCCAGCAGCTTAGCGATAAGTCTTGAGCAGTACTTC. Translating it yields CASSLAISLEQYF. Filled out from reference TRBV7-2 and TRBJ2-7, the complete variable domain reads GAGVSQSPSNKVTEKGKDVELRCDPISGHTALYWYRQSLGQGLEFLIYFQGNSAPDKSGLPSDRFSAERTGGSVSTLTIQRTQQEDSAVYLCASSLAISLEQYFGPGTRLTVT.

The genes are TRBV11-2 and TRBJ1-1; D gene unclear. V dropped 5 bases and J dropped 4 bases, with 17 bases sitting between them. The CDR3 loop spans 15 amino acids. Germline values: CDR1 SGHAT, CDR2 FQNNGV. CDR3 nucleotide sequence: TGTGCCAGCAGCCTGAGCACAGTGCTGAGCACTGAAGCTTTCTTT. This translates into CASSLSTVLSTEAFF.

In this sample, this clone turned up a few times. This sequence joins TRBV11-2 and TRBJ2-5; no clear D gene. CDR1 SGHAT and CDR2 FQNNGV come from the germline V gene. The CDR3 sequence is 14 residues long. Trimming removed 2 bases from V and 3 bases from J, with 10 bases in between. The CDR3 region is CASSLQPYEETQYF. In DNA, the CDR3 is TGTGCCAGCAGCTTACAACCCTACGAAGAGACCCAGTACTTC. The entire variable domain, with the rest obtained from reference TRBV11-2 and TRBJ2-5, is as follows: EAGVAQSPRYKIIEKRQSVAFWCNPISGHATLYWYQQILGQGPKLLIQFQNNGVVDDSQLPKDRFSAERLKGVDSTLKIQPAKLEDSAVYLCASSLQPYEETQYFGPGTRLLVL.

V usage is TRBV11-2 and J usage is TRBJ2-3; D may match TRBD1 or TRBD2 (5 bases each). CDR1 is SGHAT and CDR2 is FQNNGV in the germline V gene. The CDR3 has 11 amino acids. V was pared by 5 bases and J by 15 bases, with 15 bases between. CDR3 DNA: TGTGCCAGCAGCCCGGGACCGCGGTATTATTTT. Amino acids: CASSPGPRYYF.

The chain combines TRBV4-2 with TRBJ2-2, with D hard to call. Germline loops: CDR1 LGHNA, CDR2 YNFKEQ. This CDR3 is 13 amino acids long. V was clipped by 1 base and J by 8 bases, with 8 bases between them. This CDR3 reads CASSQAKFGELFF. The CDR3 coding sequence is TGTGCCAGCAGCCAAGCGAAATTTGGGGAGCTGTTTTTT.

This clone is medium-sized. The V call is TRBV5-6, the J call TRBJ1-3, with D perhaps TRBD1 (5 bases). This CDR3 is built from 14 residues. Deletions cut 4 bases from V and 4 bases from J, with 12 bases between. From germline, CDR1 is SGHDT and CDR2 YYEEEE. Here the CDR3 reads CASSVGPGGNTIYF. CDR3 DNA sequence: TGTGCCAGCAGCGTGGGACCTGGGGGAAACACCATATATTTT. Combining the CDR3 with reference TRBV5-6 and TRBJ1-3 gives the whole variable domain DAGVTQSPTHLIKTRGQQVTLRCSPKSGHDTVSWYQQALGQGPQFIFQYYEEEERQRGNFPDRFSGHQFPNYSSELNVNALLLGDSALYLCASSVGPGGNTIYFGEGSWLTVV.

The chain combines TRBV6-5 with TRBJ1-4; 7 bases map to TRBD1. V trimming: 2 bases; J trimming: 0 bases; junction bases outside the gene matches: 3. Germline V gene data show CDR1 as MNHEY and CDR2 as SVGAGI. This CDR3 comprises 16 residues. CDR3 sequence reads: CASSYDTGATNEKLFF. CDR3 DNA sequence: TGTGCCAGCAGTTACGACACAGGGGCAACTAATGAAAAACTGTTTTTT.

The chain has TRBV29-1 and TRBJ2-7; maybe TRBD2 (6 bases). Germline CDR1 is SQVTM and CDR2 is ANQGSEA. V dropped 0 bases and J dropped 6 bases, with 12 bases sitting between them. CDR3 length equals 13 residues. This chain's CDR3 is CSVEEVRGGEQYF. DNA for the CDR3: TGCAGCGTTGAAGAGGTGCGGGGTGGCGAGCAGTACTTC.

This clone appeared a single time. The genes are TRBV2 and TRBJ1-3; D is undetermined. CDR3 size: 14 residues. The V end lost 0 bases, the J end lost 9 bases, and 12 bases lay between the germline ends. CDR1 and CDR2 from the germline V gene are SNHLY and FYNNEI. The CDR3 here is CASSEALPSSTIYF. The CDR3 DNA follows: TGTGCCAGCAGTGAAGCGTTACCGTCAAGCACCATATATTTT.

The gene calls are TRBV4-2 and TRBJ2-2, with a weak D call TRBD2 (6 bases). The germline gives CDR1 LGHNA, CDR2 YNFKEQ. This CDR3 is 15 amino acids long. V was pared by 3 bases and J by 6 bases, with 14 bases between. Here the CDR3 DNA reads TGTGCCAGCAGCCACCAGACTAGAGGCTCCGGGGAGCTGTTTTTT. Its translation: CASSHQTRGSGELFF.

The chain employs TRBV4-2 and TRBJ1-5, with unresolved D. The germline V gene encodes CDR1 LGHNA and CDR2 YNFKEQ. V lost 0 bases to trimming and J lost 5 bases, with 5 bases between them. The CDR3 totals 13 residues. CDR3 residues: CASSQDVDQPQHF. CDR3 DNA: TGTGCCAGCAGCCAAGATGTCGATCAGCCCCAGCATTTT.

The chain recombines TRBV28 with TRBJ2-1, with D uncertain. The CDR3 has 12 residues. Germline CDR1 MDHEN, CDR2 SYDVKM. Trimming cost V 0 bases and J 10 bases, with 7 bases left between them. The CDR3 spells CASSLWGREQFF. The CDR3 DNA sequence: TGTGCCAGCAGTTTATGGGGCAGGGAGCAGTTCTTC.